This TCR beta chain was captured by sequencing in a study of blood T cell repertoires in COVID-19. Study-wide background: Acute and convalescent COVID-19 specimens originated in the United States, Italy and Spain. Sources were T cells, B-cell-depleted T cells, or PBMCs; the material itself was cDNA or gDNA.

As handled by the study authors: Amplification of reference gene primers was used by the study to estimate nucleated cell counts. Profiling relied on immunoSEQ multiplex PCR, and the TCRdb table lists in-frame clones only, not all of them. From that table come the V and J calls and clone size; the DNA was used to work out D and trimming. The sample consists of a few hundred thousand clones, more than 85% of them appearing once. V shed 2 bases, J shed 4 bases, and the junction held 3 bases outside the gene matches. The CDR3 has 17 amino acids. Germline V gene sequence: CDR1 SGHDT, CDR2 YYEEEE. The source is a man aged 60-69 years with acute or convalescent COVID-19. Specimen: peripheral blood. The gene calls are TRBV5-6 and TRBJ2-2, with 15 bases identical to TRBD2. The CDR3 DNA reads TGTGCCAGCAGCTTACTGGGACTAGCGGGGGGCACCGGGGAGCTGTTTTTT. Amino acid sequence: CASSLLGLAGGTGELFF.